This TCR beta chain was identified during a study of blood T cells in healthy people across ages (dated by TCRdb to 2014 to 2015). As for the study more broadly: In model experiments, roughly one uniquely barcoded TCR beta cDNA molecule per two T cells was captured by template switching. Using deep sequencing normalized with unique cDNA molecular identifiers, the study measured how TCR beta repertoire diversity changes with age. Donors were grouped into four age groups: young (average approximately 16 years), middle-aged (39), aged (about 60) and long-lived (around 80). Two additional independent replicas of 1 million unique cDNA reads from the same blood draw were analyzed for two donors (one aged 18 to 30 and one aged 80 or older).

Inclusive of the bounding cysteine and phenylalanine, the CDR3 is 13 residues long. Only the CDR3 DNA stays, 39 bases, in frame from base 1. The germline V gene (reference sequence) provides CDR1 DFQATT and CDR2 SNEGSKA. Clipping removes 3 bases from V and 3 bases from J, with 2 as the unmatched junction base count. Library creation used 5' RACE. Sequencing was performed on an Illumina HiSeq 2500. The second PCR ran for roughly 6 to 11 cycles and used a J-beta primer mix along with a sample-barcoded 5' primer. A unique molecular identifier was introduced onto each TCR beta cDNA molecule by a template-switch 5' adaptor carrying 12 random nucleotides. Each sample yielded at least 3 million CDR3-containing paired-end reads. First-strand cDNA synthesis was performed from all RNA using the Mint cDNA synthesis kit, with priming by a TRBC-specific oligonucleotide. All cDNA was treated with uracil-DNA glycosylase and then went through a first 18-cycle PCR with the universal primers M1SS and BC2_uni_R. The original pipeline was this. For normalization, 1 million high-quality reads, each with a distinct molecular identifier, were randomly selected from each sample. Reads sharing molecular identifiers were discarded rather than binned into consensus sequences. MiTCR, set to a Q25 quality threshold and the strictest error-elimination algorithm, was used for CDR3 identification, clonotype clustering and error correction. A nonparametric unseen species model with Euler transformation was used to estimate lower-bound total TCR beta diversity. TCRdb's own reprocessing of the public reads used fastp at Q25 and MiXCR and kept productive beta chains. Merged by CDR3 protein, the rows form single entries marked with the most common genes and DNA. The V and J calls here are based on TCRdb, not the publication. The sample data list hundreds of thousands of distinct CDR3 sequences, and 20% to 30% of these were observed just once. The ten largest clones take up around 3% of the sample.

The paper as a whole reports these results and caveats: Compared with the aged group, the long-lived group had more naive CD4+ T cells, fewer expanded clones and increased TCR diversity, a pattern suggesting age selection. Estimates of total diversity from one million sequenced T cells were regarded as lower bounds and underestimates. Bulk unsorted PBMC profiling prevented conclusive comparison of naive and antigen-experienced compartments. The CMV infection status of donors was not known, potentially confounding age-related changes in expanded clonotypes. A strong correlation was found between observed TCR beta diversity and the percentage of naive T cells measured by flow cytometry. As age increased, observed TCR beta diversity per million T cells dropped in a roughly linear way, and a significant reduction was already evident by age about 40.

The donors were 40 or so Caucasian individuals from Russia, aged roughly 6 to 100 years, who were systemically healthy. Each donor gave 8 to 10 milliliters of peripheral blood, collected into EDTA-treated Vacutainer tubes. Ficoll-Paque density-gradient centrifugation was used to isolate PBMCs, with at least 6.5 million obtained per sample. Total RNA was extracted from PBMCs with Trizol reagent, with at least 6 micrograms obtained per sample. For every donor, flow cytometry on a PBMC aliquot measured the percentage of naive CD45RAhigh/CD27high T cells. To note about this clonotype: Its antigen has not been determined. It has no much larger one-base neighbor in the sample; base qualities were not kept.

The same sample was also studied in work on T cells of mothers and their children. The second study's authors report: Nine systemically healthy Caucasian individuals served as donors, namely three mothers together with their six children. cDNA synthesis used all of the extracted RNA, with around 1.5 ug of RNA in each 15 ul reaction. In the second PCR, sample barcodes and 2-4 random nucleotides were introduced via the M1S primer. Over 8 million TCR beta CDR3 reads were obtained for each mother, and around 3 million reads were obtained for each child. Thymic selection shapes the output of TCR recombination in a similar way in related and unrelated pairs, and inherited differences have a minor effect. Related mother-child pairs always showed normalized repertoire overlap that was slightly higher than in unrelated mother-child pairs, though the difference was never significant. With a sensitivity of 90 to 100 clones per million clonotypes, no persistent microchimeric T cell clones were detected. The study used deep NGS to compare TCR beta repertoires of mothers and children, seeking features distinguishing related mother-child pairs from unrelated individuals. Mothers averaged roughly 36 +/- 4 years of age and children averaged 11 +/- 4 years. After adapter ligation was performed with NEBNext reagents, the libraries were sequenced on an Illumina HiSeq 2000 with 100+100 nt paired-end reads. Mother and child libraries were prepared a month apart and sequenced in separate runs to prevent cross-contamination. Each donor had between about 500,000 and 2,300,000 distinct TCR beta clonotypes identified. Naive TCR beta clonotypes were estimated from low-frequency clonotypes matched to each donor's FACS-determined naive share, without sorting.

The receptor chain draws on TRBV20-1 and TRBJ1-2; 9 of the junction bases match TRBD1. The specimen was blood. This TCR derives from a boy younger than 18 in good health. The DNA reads TGCAGTGCTAGGGGACAGGGTGACTATGGCTACACCTTC. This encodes CSARGQGDYGYTF.